One sample yielded the 27 T cell receptor beta chains listed below, sequenced in a study of technical replicates of blood from several donors. The table came from immunoSEQ multiplex PCR; TCRdb's copy has only in-frame clones and leaves some out. The sample carries tens of thousands of clones, around 92% recorded once. Specimen: T cells isolated from PBMCs. These receptors came from a human donor in good health.

This clone was counted once. The chain employs TRBV9 and TRBJ2-1; D might be TRBD2 (5 bases). CDR1 is SGDLS and CDR2 is YYNGEE in the germline V gene. The ends were cut back, 0 bases at V and 0 bases at J, with 10 bases in the middle. The CDR3 covers 16 residues. CDR3 DNA sequence: TGTGCCAGCAGCGTAGATAGCGCGAGCTCCTACAATGAGCAGTTCTTC. Encoded protein: CASSVDSASSYNEQFF.

The chain recombines TRBV11-3 with TRBJ2-7, with TRBD1 as a possible D gene (6 bases). This CDR3 is 13 amino acids long. V was clipped by 6 bases and J by 1 base, with 10 bases between them. CDR1 is SGHNT and CDR2 is YENEEA in the germline V gene. For the CDR3, the DNA is TGTGCCAGCAGTGTGGACAGATCCTACGAGCAGTACTTC. Encoded protein: CASSVDRSYEQYF.

A note on this clone: Distinct nucleotide sequences in the sample also encode this CDR3. The rearrangement joins TRBV7-6 to TRBJ2-7; D gene unclear. From germline, CDR1 is SGHVS and CDR2 FNYEAQ. V gave up 5 bases and J gave up 3 bases, with 11 bases separating them. CDR3 length: 13 residues. CDR3 sequence reads: CASSPGPNYEQYF. In DNA form, the CDR3 reads TGTGCCAGCAGCCCGGGTCCTAACTACGAGCAGTACTTC.

This rearrangement joins TRBV5-1 to TRBJ2-5, with 13 bases identical to TRBD2. The length of the CDR3 is 16 residues. With 1 base clipped from V and 4 bases from J, the junction kept 4 bases outside the gene matches. The germline V gene has CDR1 SGHRS and CDR2 YFSETQ. CDR3 protein: CASSLTSGRAAETQYF. The CDR3 nucleotides read TGCGCCAGCAGCTTGACTAGCGGGAGGGCCGCAGAGACCCAGTACTTC.

The gene calls are TRBV5-1 and TRBJ2-5; D might be TRBD1 (5 bases). Looked up from germline, CDR1 is SGHRS and CDR2 is YFSETQ. This CDR3 comprises 14 residues. Trimming left V 1 base short and J 1 base short, with 8 bases between. The CDR3 nucleotides read TGCGCCAGCAGCTTGACAGGAATCCAAGAGACCCAGTACTTC. Protein product: CASSLTGIQETQYF.

This clone showed up just a few times. The chain carries TRBV19 and TRBJ2-4; possibly TRBD1 for D (6 bases). This CDR3 spans 13 amino acids. Germline V gene data show CDR1 as LNHDA and CDR2 as SQIVND (reference sequence). Trimming took 4 bases from V and 7 from J, leaving 11 bases between them. This CDR3 is CASSTSQGNIQYF. The CDR3 coding sequence is TGTGCCAGTAGTACTTCCCAGGGGAACATTCAGTACTTC.

J is TRBJ1-2 and V is TRBV28; D might be TRBD1 (5 bases). Germline V gene lookup returns CDR1 MDHEN and CDR2 SYDVKM. The CDR3 spans 10 residues. The DNA for the CDR3 is TGTTGCTCGTATGGGGGGGGCTACACCTTC. It is translated as CCSYGGGYTF.

The V gene is TRBV27, the J gene TRBJ1-4, with 9 bases that match TRBD1. The V gene end was trimmed by 5 bases and the J gene end by 1 base; junction bases not matched to a gene: 5. CDR3 size: 16 residues. Per germline, CDR1 MNHEY and CDR2 SMNVEV (reference sequence). In DNA, the CDR3 is TGTGCCAGCAGTCCGGACAGGGGCGGAACTAATGAAAAACTGTTTTTT. Translation: CASSPDRGGTNEKLFF.

The chain employs TRBV5-1 and TRBJ2-5, with D possibly matching TRBD1 (6 bases). The V and J ends lost 1 base and 2 bases respectively, with 15 bases between them. The CDR3 is 16 amino acids. Per germline, CDR1 SGHRS and CDR2 YFSETQ. As DNA, the CDR3 is TGCGCCAGCAGCTTGCATGGCAGGGGAACACAAGAGACCCAGTACTTC. The encoded protein is CASSLHGRGTQETQYF.

J is TRBJ2-3 and V is TRBV2, with 11 bases fitting TRBD2. There are 14 residues in the CDR3. Per germline, CDR1 SNHLY and CDR2 FYNNEI. Trimming took 10 bases from V and 3 from J; bases not matched to a gene: 6. The CDR3 loop is CATFRLAGTDTQYF. The CDR3 bases are TGTGCCACCTTCAGACTAGCGGGAACAGATACGCAGTATTTT.

J is TRBJ2-1 and V is TRBV5-1, with 9 bases matching TRBD2. The CDR3 consists of 17 residues. Germline CDR1 and CDR2: SGHRS and YFSETQ. V lost 0 bases, J lost 6 bases, and 10 bases stayed unmatched. The DNA of the CDR3 is TGCGCCAGCAGCTTGGGCCTCCCCAGCGGGAGGTCCAATGAGCAGTTCTTC. This gives the protein CASSLGLPSGRSNEQFF.

This clone came up once. This sequence joins TRBV10-1 and TRBJ2-1; TRBD2 matches 12 bases. The germline gives CDR1 WNHNN, CDR2 SYGVQD (reference sequence). CDR3 length: 20 amino acids. V lost 0 bases and J lost 0; bases outside the gene matches: 9. CDR3 in DNA: TGCGCCAGCAGTGAGTCTTCGTCTAGCGGGAGGGCCTACTCCTACAATGAGCAGTTCTTC. Residues: CASSESSSSGRAYSYNEQFF.

The chain joins TRBV15 to TRBJ1-5; D is uncertain. The CDR3 extends over 15 amino acids. Trimming stripped 3 bases from V and 4 bases from J, with 13 bases between. From germline, CDR1 is LNHNV and CDR2 YYDKDF (reference sequence). CDR3 in amino acids: CATSRDSRGNQPQHF. The CDR3 coding sequence is TGTGCCACCAGCAGGGACTCCAGAGGGAATCAGCCCCAGCATTTT.

The chain joins TRBV4-2 to TRBJ2-1, with 11 positions matching TRBD2. Germline loops: CDR1 LGHNA, CDR2 YNFKEQ. Trimming at V came to 4 bases and at J to 8 bases, leaving 10 bases not matched to a gene. The CDR3 is 16 residues long. The CDR3 sequence: CASSLLTSGKGDEQFF. The CDR3 DNA is TGTGCCAGCAGCCTCCTGACTAGCGGGAAAGGGGATGAGCAGTTCTTC.

The rearrangement links TRBV5-1 to TRBJ1-1; D is unresolved. Germline V gene data show CDR1 as SGHRS and CDR2 as YFSETQ. V was shortened by 3 bases and J by 4 bases, with 16 bases between the two germline ends. This CDR3 is built from 15 residues. The CDR3 DNA is TGCGCCAGCAGCTGGAGGGCGGAAGGCTCCACTGAAGCTTTCTTT. Translation: CASSWRAEGSTEAFF.

This chain uses TRBV19 with TRBJ2-1; tentatively, D is TRBD1 (6 bases). V lost 6 bases, J lost 7 bases, and 16 bases lay in between. The germline V gene has CDR1 LNHDA and CDR2 SQIVND (reference sequence). The CDR3 is 14 residues long. CDR3 sequence reads: CASRRAGEENEQFF. For the CDR3, the DNA is TGTGCCAGTAGGAGGGCAGGGGAAGAGAATGAGCAGTTCTTC. Combining the CDR3 with reference TRBV19 and TRBJ2-1 gives the whole variable domain DGGITQSPKYLFRKEGQNVTLSCEQNLNHDAMYWYRQDPGQGLRLIYYSQIVNDFQKGDIAEGYSVSREKKESFPLTVTSAQKNPTAFYLCASRRAGEENEQFFGPGTRLTVL.

The chain carries TRBV30 and TRBJ1-1, with 7 bases matching TRBD1. With V trimmed by 5 bases and J by 0 bases, 9 bases remained unmatched. Germline CDR1 GTSNPN, CDR2 SVGIG (reference sequence). The CDR3 totals 15 residues. CDR3 nucleotide sequence: TGTGCCTGGTTAAGTCGGGACAGACTGAACACTGAAGCTTTCTTT. It encodes CAWLSRDRLNTEAFF. The full variable domain, with the rest looked up from reference TRBV30 and TRBJ1-1, is SQTIHQWPATLVQPVGSPLSLECTVEGTSNPNLYWYRQAAGRGLQLLFYSVGIGQISSEVPQNLSASRPQDRQFILSSKKLLLSDSGFYLCAWLSRDRLNTEAFFGQGTRLTVV.

The V and J genes are TRBV29-1 and TRBJ2-7, with 8 positions matching TRBD2. CDR1 is SQVTM and CDR2 is ANQGSEA in the germline V gene. The CDR3 has 11 amino acids. Unmatched junction bases numbered 5, after V lost 6 bases and J lost 7 bases. The CDR3 DNA follows: TGCAGCGTGGGGTCGGGAGGGGAGCAGTACTTC. It encodes CSVGSGGEQYF.

This chain joins TRBV9 and TRBJ2-3, with 10 bases matching TRBD2. The ends lost 4 bases at V and 6 bases at J; junction bases unmatched: 5. The germline V gene has CDR1 SGDLS and CDR2 YYNGEE. This CDR3 has 14 residues. The CDR3 sequence is CASSFGTSVDTQYF. CDR3 in DNA: TGTGCCAGCAGCTTCGGGACTAGCGTGGATACGCAGTATTTT.

This chain connects TRBV9 to TRBJ2-3; D not resolved. V dropped 4 bases and J dropped 0 bases, with 15 bases sitting between them. This CDR3 comprises 16 residues. Germline CDR1 is SGDLS and CDR2 is YYNGEE. CDR3 coding DNA: TGTGCCAGCAGCCCCCTGGCGGTTGGTAGCACAGATACGCAGTATTTT. This translates into CASSPLAVGSTDTQYF. Full variable domain (rest looked up from reference TRBV9 and TRBJ2-3): DSGVTQTPKHLITATGQRVTLRCSPRSGDLSVYWYQQSLDQGLQFLIQYYNGEERAKGNILERFSAQQFPDLHSELNLSSLELGDSALYFCASSPLAVGSTDTQYFGPGTRLTVL.

J is TRBJ2-3 and V is TRBV19; D gene unclear. Looked up from germline, CDR1 is LNHDA and CDR2 is SQIVND (reference sequence). The ends were cut back, 0 bases at V and 1 base at J, with 8 bases in the middle. CDR3 size: 15 residues. The CDR3 protein is CASSIENTGTDTQYF. In DNA, the CDR3 is TGTGCCAGTAGTATAGAAAATACGGGCACAGATACGCAGTATTTT.

The rearrangement links TRBV11-2 to TRBJ1-1; 11 bases map to TRBD1. Losses at the gene ends were 5 bases for V and 1 base for J; bases not matched to a gene: 6. The CDR3 is 16 residues long. The germline V gene encodes CDR1 SGHAT and CDR2 FQNNGV. This CDR3 reads CASSQRTGGENTEAFF. CDR3 coding DNA: TGTGCCAGCAGCCAGAGGACAGGGGGCGAGAACACTGAAGCTTTCTTT.

The chain links TRBV30 to TRBJ2-1, with D unclear. The germline V gene has CDR1 GTSNPN and CDR2 SVGIG (reference sequence). Trimming shortened V by 3 bases and J by 5 bases, and 5 bases separated the two germline ends. This CDR3 comprises 11 residues. The chain's CDR3 is CAWSGDNEQFF. Written as DNA, the CDR3 is TGTGCCTGGAGCGGTGACAATGAGCAGTTCTTC.

This clone was recorded once. J is TRBJ2-7 and V is TRBV5-1; TRBD1 agrees at 7 bases. V trimming: 4 bases; J trimming: 0 bases; junction bases outside the gene matches: 7. CDR3 size: 15 residues. Germline V lookup: CDR1 SGHRS, CDR2 YFSETQ. DNA of the CDR3: TGCGCCAGCAGCCAGAAGACAGGGCGCTCCTACGAGCAGTACTTC. Amino acids: CASSQKTGRSYEQYF.

The chain employs TRBV10-1 and TRBJ2-1, with 9 bases matching TRBD2. CDR1 and CDR2 from the germline V gene are WNHNN and SYGVQD (reference sequence). CDR3 length: 15 residues. The V gene end was trimmed by 4 bases and the J gene end by 5 bases; junction bases not matched to a gene: 6. CDR3 residues: CASSVEREDHNEQFF. The CDR3, as DNA: TGCGCCAGCAGTGTGGAGCGGGAGGACCACAATGAGCAGTTCTTC.

The chain is built from TRBV4-1 and TRBJ1-3; D uncertain. The CDR3 covers 14 residues. CDR1 is MGHRA and CDR2 is YSYEKL in the germline V gene. The V and J ends lost 7 bases and 0 bases respectively, with 10 bases between them. CDR3 amino acids: CASNTVSSGNTIYF. The CDR3 DNA is TGCGCCAGCAATACGGTGAGCTCTGGAAACACCATATATTTT.

J is TRBJ2-3 and V is TRBV5-1; D unresolved. Deletions cut 4 bases from V and 0 bases from J, with 12 bases between. Looked up from germline, CDR1 is SGHRS and CDR2 is YFSETQ. The CDR3 covers 15 residues. CDR3 amino acids: CASSVAYISTDTQYF. CDR3 nucleotides: TGCGCCAGCAGCGTGGCCTATATCAGCACAGATACGCAGTATTTT.